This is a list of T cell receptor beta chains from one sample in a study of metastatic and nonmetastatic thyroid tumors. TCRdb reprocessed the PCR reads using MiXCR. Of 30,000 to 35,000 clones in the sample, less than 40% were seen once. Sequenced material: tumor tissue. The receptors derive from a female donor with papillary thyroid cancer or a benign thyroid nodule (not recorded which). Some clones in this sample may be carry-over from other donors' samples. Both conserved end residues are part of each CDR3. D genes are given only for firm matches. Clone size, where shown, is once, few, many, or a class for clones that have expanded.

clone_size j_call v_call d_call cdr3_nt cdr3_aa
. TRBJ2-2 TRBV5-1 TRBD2 TGCGCCAGCAGCCCACGGACTAGCGGGAGAACCGGGGAGCTGTTTTTT CASSPRTSGRTGELFF
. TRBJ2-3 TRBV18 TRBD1 TGTGCCAGCTCACCTGGACAGGGTTGGGCAGATACGCAGTATTTT CASSPGQGWADTQYF
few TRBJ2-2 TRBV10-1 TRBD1 TGCGCCAGCAGCGACAGGGTCACCGGGGAGCTGTTTTTT CASSDRVTGELFF
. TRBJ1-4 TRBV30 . TGTGCCTGGAGTGTAGGGGCCAGAACTAATGAAAAACTGTTTTTT CAWSVGARTNEKLFF
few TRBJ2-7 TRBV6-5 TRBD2 TGTGCCAGCATTTACTCTCGTACTAGCGGGAGCAACGAGCAGTACTTC CASIYSRTSGSNEQYF
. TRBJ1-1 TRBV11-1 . TGTGCCAGCAGCCCTGGGGCGAACACTGAAGCTTTCTTT CASSPGANTEAFF
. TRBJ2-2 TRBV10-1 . TGCGCCAGCAGTGAGTCGATCACCCCGGGACAATCTAGGACCGGGGAGCTGTTTTTT CASSESITPGQSRTGELFF
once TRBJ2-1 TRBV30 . TGTGCCTGGAGTGTCCCTTTGGAGCAGTTCTTC CAWSVPLEQFF
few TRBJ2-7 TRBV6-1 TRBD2 TGTGCCAGCGGACCGGGACTAGCGGGATCCGAGCAGTACTTC CASGPGLAGSEQYF
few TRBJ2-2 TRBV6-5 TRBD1 TGTGCCAGCAGTTACCTCGCCCCAGGGGGCGCCGGGACCGGGGAGCTGTTTTTT CASSYLAPGGAGTGELFF
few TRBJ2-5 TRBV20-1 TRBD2 TGCAGTGCTAGAGATCCCGGTAGCGGGGGGGAGCAAGAGACCCAGTACTTC CSARDPGSGGEQETQYF
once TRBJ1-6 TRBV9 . TGTGCCAGCAGCGTAGCTTGGTGGATAGGGTATTCACCCCTCCACTTT CASSVAWWIGYSPLHF
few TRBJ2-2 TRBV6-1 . TGTGCCAGCAGTGGGATCCGGGACACCCGGACCGGGGAGCTGTTTTTT CASSGIRDTRTGELFF
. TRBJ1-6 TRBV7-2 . TGTGCCAGCAGTCCAACGGACCTTTCACCCCTCCACTTT CASSPTDLSPLHF
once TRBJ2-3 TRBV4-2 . TGTGCCAGCAGCGACAAAAGTAGCACAGATACGCAGTATTTT CASSDKSSTDTQYF
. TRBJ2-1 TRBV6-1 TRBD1 TGTGCCAGCAGAACGGGACAGAACGTCATCAATGAGCAGTTCTTC CASRTGQNVINEQFF
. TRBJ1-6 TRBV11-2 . TGTGCCAGCAGCTTAGGAGGGACACCAAATAATTCACCCCTCCACTTT CASSLGGTPNNSPLHF
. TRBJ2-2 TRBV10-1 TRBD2 TGCGCCAGCAGTGAGTCGCTTGTAGCGGGGGCCACGAACACCGGGGAGCTGTTTTTT CASSESLVAGATNTGELFF
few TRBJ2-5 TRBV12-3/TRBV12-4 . TGTGCCAGCAGTTACACGGGTCAAGAGACCCAGTACTTC CASSYTGQETQYF
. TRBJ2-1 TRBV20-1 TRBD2 TGCAGTGCTAGAGATTTAGGGCGACTAGCGGGGGACCACTACAATGAGCAGTTCTTC CSARDLGRLAGDHYNEQFF